This T cell receptor beta chain was identified during a study of T cells expressing NK-cell markers. TCRdb reprocessed the 5' RACE reads and reports one entry per CDR3 protein, with no DNA. The table gives around 380,000 distinct CDR3 sequences; the top ten clones make up about 11% of it. The sequence was collected from a woman in her 50s in good health. The sample consisted of blood T cells: a sorted CD56 or NKG2C T cell subset, CD4+ or CD8+ T cells, or bulk PBMC T cells (not recorded which).

This CDR3 reads CASSLTGRGMNTEAFF. V is TRBV5-1 and J is TRBJ1-1. The germline CDR1 and CDR2 sequences are SGHRS and YFSETQ. The CDR3 is 16 amino acids.